A single T cell receptor (beta chain) is shown here with its context. These data belong to a study of blood T cell repertoires in COVID-19. Study summary: Donors in the United States, Italy and Spain gave samples during acute or convalescent COVID-19.

This table comes from immunoSEQ multiplex PCR, and its TCRdb copy is limited to in-frame clones, with some not included. This table has fewer than 350,000 clones, just over 90% appearing once. Germline V lookup: CDR1 LGHNA, CDR2 YNFKEQ. After removal of 0 bases from V and 8 bases from J, the junction contained 8 bases not matched to a gene. This CDR3 contains 16 residues. Material: PBMCs or T cells enriched from blood (not recorded which). This chain links TRBV4-2 with TRBJ2-1; 9 bases match TRBD2. The sequence was collected from a woman in her thirties or forties with acute COVID-19. CDR3 in amino acids: CASSQDKGGGADEQFF. DNA of the CDR3: TGTGCCAGCAGCCAAGATAAGGGCGGGGGGGCGGATGAGCAGTTCTTC.